One T cell receptor beta chain is described in this entry. The data derive from a study of blood T cell repertoires in COVID-19. Overall study: Acute and convalescent COVID-19 specimens originated in the United States, Italy and Spain. PBMCs, B-cell-depleted T cells, or T cells provided the cDNA or gDNA that made up the material.

The CDR3 is 17 residues long. The V gene end was trimmed by 4 bases and the J gene end by 5 bases; junction bases not matched to a gene: 10. Germline V gene sequence: CDR1 SGHRS, CDR2 YFSETQ. As processed by the authors: Amplified reference gene primers provided the basis for estimating nucleated cell counts. Repertoires were generated with immunoSEQ multiplex PCR, while TCRdb's copy carries only in-frame clones and drops some. The D gene and trimming were derived from the DNA, and the V and J assignments and clone size from that table. Of about 95,000 clones detected, 89% appear once; the ten largest clones hold approximately 3.6%.

The sequencing sample was made of peripheral blood. The TCR comes from a woman between 65 and 79 years old with acute or convalescent COVID-19. This chain connects TRBV5-1 to TRBJ2-2; 11 bases align to TRBD2. In DNA form, the CDR3 reads TGCGCCAGCAGCCCAAACGCCGGGACTAGCGGTACCGGGGAGCTGTTTTTT. Translated: CASSPNAGTSGTGELFF.